The 3 T cell receptor beta chains below were found in one sample sequenced in a study of PD-L1 blockade in urothelial cancer. Only in-frame clones appear in the TCRdb table, and some are missing; sequencing was by immunoSEQ multiplex PCR. The table shows more than 85,000 clones, with approximately 91% occurring only once. Sample: PBMCs, taken around atezolizumab (anti-PD-L1) treatment. These receptors were obtained from a woman aged 80 or over with urothelial cancer.

This clone was found once. The chain is built from TRBV28 and TRBJ1-1, with 7 nucleotides matching TRBD1. This CDR3 has 12 residues. Germline V gives CDR1 MDHEN, CDR2 SYDVKM. The V gene end was trimmed by 6 bases and the J gene end by 11 bases; junction bases not matched to a gene: 9. The CDR3 DNA reads TGTGCCAGCAGCCACGACAGGGTCGGCGCTTTCTTT. Encoded protein: CASSHDRVGAFF.

The chain links TRBV27 to TRBJ2-3; TRBD1 matches 7 bases. V lost 5 bases and J lost 7; bases outside the gene matches: 6. The CDR3 runs 13 residues. Per the germline V gene, CDR1 is MNHEY and CDR2 is SMNVEV (reference sequence). The CDR3 DNA follows: TGTGCCAGCAGTGAGTACAGGGGAAATACGCAGTATTTT. This sequence encodes CASSEYRGNTQYF.

The chain is built from TRBV19 and TRBJ1-1, with D possibly TRBD1 on 6 matching bases. The V gene's germline CDR1 is LNHDA and CDR2 SQIVND (reference sequence). The length of the CDR3 is 13 residues. V was clipped by 11 bases and J by 5 bases, with 18 bases between them. CDR3 residues: CAAIRQGGTEAFF. The CDR3 DNA sequence: TGTGCCGCCATCCGCCAAGGGGGAACTGAAGCTTTCTTT.